This T cell receptor beta chain was sequenced during a study of T-cell reconstitution after alpha-beta-depleted transplantation in children. This clonotype was counted between two and nine times. The TCRbeta library was prepared with unique molecular identifiers. Each CDR3 protein is one row after TCRdb ran MiXCR on the PCR reads. Here the sample spans 75,000 to 100,000 distinct CDR3 sequences, 7% to 9% being singletons. This CDR3 is built from 13 residues. Germline assignment: CDR1 SGHRS and CDR2 YFSETQ. The V end was cut by 0 bases, the J end by 4 bases, with 7 bases between. The V gene is TRBV5-1, the J gene TRBJ2-5; D is undetermined. The sequence was obtained from a human donor who donated a stem cell graft to a child with congenital amegakaryocytic thrombocytopenia. The sequencing here drew on PBMCs from the stem cell graft donor, taken from the stem cell graft. The CDR3 region has the DNA TGCGCCAGCAGCTTGGCTACCTTAGAGACCCAGTACTTC. Its translation: CASSLATLETQYF.